This TCR beta chain was captured in a study of blood T cells in healthy people across ages. Next came a second PCR, run for roughly 6 to 11 cycles, which used a sample-barcoded 5' primer along with a J-beta primer mix. TCRdb recomputed calls from the 5' RACE reads with MiXCR, one row per CDR3 protein. In the table there are around 1,000,000 distinct CDR3 sequences, about 25% of which are singletons. This CDR3 region has 14 residues. The germline CDR1 and CDR2 sequences are MNHEY and SVGAGI. V was cut by 0 bases and J by 1 base, with 6 bases left in between. This clonotype was counted between two and nine times. The same specimen was also included in a second study, on T cells of mothers and their children.

The clonotype comes from a girl aged 2-9 years in good health. The chain carries TRBV6-5 and TRBJ1-1, with unresolved D. Sample: blood. The CDR3 sequence is CASSYSIQNTEAFF. CDR3 DNA: TGTGCCAGCAGTTACTCTATTCAGAACACTGAAGCTTTCTTT.